Detailed here is one T cell receptor beta chain. Its antigen is currently unknown. The sample belongs to a study of Ad26.COV2.S vaccination and SARS-CoV-2 variants. Findings of the study overall: Spike-specific TCR breadth was greater in vaccine than placebo recipients.

The V gene's germline CDR1 is LGHDT and CDR2 YNNKEL (reference sequence). CDR3 length: 14 amino acids. Trimming stripped 2 bases from V and 0 bases from J, with 7 bases between. Data came from immunoSEQ multiplex PCR; TCRdb stores just in-frame clones and leaves some out. The repertoire has some 270,000 clones, around nine tenths of them found once; the top ten carry just under 3%. Treatment defined: some 19 received Ad26.COV2.S at low or high dose, single or two shots; five or six received placebo; per-sample allocation not given. At day 63 after the first vaccine or placebo injection, samples were drawn.

This chain uses TRBV3-1 (or the pseudogene TRBV3-2) with TRBJ1-1, with a tentative D call TRBD1 (5 bases). Sequenced here: peripheral blood, sampled in a trial of Ad26.COV2.S vaccine versus placebo. This TCR came from a person aged 18-65 years who received the Ad26.COV2.S COVID-19 vaccine or a placebo. The CDR3 reads CASSQPGLNTEAFF. The CDR3 coding sequence is TGTGCCAGCAGCCAACCGGGGCTGAACACTGAAGCTTTCTTT.